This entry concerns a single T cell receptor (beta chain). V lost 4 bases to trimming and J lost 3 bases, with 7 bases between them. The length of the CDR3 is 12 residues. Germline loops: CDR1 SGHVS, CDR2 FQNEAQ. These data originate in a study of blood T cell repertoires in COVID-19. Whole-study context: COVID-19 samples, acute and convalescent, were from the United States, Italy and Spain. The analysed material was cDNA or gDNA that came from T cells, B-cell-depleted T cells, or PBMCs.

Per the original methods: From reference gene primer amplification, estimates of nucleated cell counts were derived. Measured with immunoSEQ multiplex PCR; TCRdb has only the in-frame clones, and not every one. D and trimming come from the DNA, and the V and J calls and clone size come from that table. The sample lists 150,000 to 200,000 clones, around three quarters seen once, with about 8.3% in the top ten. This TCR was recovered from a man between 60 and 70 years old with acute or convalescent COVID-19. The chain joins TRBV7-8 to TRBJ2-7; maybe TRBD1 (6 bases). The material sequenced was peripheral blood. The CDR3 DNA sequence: TGTGCCAGCAGCTCAGGGGACTACGAGCAGTACTTC. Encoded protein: CASSSGDYEQYF.